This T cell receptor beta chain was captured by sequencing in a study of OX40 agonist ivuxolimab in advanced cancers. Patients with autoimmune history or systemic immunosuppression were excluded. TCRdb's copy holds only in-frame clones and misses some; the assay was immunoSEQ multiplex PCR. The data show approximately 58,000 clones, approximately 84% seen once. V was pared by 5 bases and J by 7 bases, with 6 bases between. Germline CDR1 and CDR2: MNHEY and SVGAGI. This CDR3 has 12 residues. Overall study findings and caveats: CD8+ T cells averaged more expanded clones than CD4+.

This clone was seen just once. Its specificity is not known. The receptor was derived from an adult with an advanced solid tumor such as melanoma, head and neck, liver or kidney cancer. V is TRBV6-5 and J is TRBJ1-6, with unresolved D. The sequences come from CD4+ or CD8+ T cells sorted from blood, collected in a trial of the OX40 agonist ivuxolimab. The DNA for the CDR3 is TGTGCCAGCAGTCGACAAAATTCACCCCTCCACTTT. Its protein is CASSRQNSPLHF.